This TCR beta chain was retrieved from a study of low-dose radiotherapy and immunotherapy resistance in tumors. Time point: after trial treatment. Indicated treatment: LDRT plus nivolumab, ipilimumab, low-dose cyclophosphamide and aspirin (RACIN trial). The study gave donors nivolumab, ipilimumab, aspirin, low-dose cyclophosphamide and low-dose radiotherapy. The CDR3 consists of 16 residues. Germline loops: CDR1 DFQATT, CDR2 SNEGSKA (reference sequence). Between the trimmed V and J ends, which lost 0 bases and 0 bases, there was a span of 9 bases. Priming of first-strand cDNA relied on TRAV- and TRBV-specific primers (covering alpha and beta chains). TCRs were amplified for approximately 22 PCR cycles with a constant-region primer and V-primer adapter. One entry per CDR3 protein, called by TCRdb with MiXCR from the reads. The sample carries roughly 38,000 distinct CDR3 sequences, roughly 20% recorded once.

This clonotype was found many times. This receptor was taken from a female donor with ovarian cancer. This sample comprised PBMCs, obtained after low-dose radiotherapy plus immunotherapy. The chain carries TRBV20-1 and TRBJ2-6; no clear D gene. CDR3 residues: CSARDQRSSGANVLTF. CDR3 DNA sequence: TGCAGTGCTAGAGATCAGAGAAGCTCTGGGGCCAACGTCCTGACTTTC.